This T cell receptor (beta chain) was sequenced for a study of blood T cells in healthy people across ages. This CDR3 has 16 residues. CDR1 and CDR2 from the germline V gene are SGDLS and YYNGEE. J gave up 2 bases and V 0 bases, and 2 bases lay outside the gene matches. The donors, all healthy, were Caucasians living in Russia, aged about 6 to 90. Extraction of total RNA produced a minimum of 6 micrograms from each sample. Primers used in a second PCR of about 6 to 12 cycles were a sample-barcoded 5' primer and a J-beta primer mix. TCRdb re-analysed the 5' RACE reads in MiXCR, keeping a single row per CDR3 protein. The sample includes 650,000 to 700,000 distinct CDR3 sequences, 52% seen only once; the top ten take about 14%. Findings and caveats of the study: Across samples, TCR beta diversity tracked strongly with naive T cell percentage. Age showed a roughly linear inverse relationship with TCR beta diversity per million T cells.

This clonotype was observed many times. As yet, its antigen is unknown. This TCR derives from an elderly woman in good health. The sequenced material came from blood. This sequence joins TRBV9 and TRBJ2-6; TRBD2 matches at 7 bases. The CDR3 region has the DNA TGTGCCAGCAGCGTAGAAGGACTAGCTGGGGCCAACGTCCTGACTTTC. Protein product: CASSVEGLAGANVLTF.